Listed here are 23 T cell receptor beta chains from one sample, sequenced in a study of cytomegalovirus exposure and HLA in healthy donors. PCR primers comprised 60 Vbeta and 13 Jbeta primers. Assay: immunoSEQ multiplex PCR; the TCRdb copy retains only in-frame clones and omits some. The profile shows about 160,000 clones, about three quarters of them singletons. Sequencing used PBMCs. The receptors were gathered from a female donor in good health and CMV-seronegative.

The V gene is TRBV9, the J gene TRBJ1-6, with D maybe TRBD1 (6 bases). From germline, CDR1 is SGDLS and CDR2 YYNGEE. The CDR3 runs to 15 residues. V dropped 0 bases and J dropped 8 bases, with 12 bases sitting between them. CDR3 nucleotide sequence: TGTGCCAGCAGCGTAGAGGGCAGGGGTGATTCACCCCTCCACTTT. Translation: CASSVEGRGDSPLHF.

This chain joins TRBV2 and TRBJ1-5; 8 bases align to TRBD1. Trimming cost V 5 bases and J 7 bases; bases outside gene matches: 10. The CDR3 spans 15 residues. From germline, CDR1 is SNHLY and CDR2 FYNNEI. The CDR3 protein is CASSPGQGGWQPQHF. The DNA for the CDR3 is TGTGCCAGCAGTCCTGGACAGGGAGGCTGGCAGCCCCAGCATTTT.

V usage is TRBV5-5 and J usage is TRBJ1-4; D is uncertain. Between the trimmed V and J ends, which lost 3 bases and 5 bases, there was a span of 5 bases. Germline CDR1 is SGHKS and CDR2 is YYEKEE (reference sequence). This CDR3 comprises 12 residues. The CDR3 region is CASSYQNEKLFF. The DNA of the CDR3 is TGTGCCAGCAGCTATCAAAATGAAAAACTGTTTTTT. Using reference TRBV5-5 and TRBJ1-4 for the parts outside the CDR3, the full variable domain is DAGVTQSPTHLIKTRGQQVTLRCSPISGHKSVSWYQQVLGQGPQFIFQYYEKEERGRGNFPDRFSARQFPNYSSELNVNALLLGDSALYLCASSYQNEKLFFGSGTQLSVL.

The chain recombines TRBV19 with TRBJ2-7; no definite D call. In germline, CDR1 is LNHDA, CDR2 SQIVND (reference sequence). The CDR3 consists of 14 residues. Trimming stripped 1 base from V and 4 bases from J, with 11 bases between. As DNA, the CDR3 is TGTGCCAGTAGTATAGTTAATAACCAGTACGAGCAGTACTTC. It specifies CASSIVNNQYEQYF.

V is TRBV30 and J is TRBJ2-5, with 12 bases aligning to TRBD2. Germline trimming cut 3 bases from V and 5 bases from J; bases unmatched to any gene: 7. This CDR3 has 15 amino acids. Germline V gene data show CDR1 as GTSNPN and CDR2 as SVGIG (reference sequence). CDR3 coding DNA: TGTGCCTGGAGCGAAGGGACTAGCGGGTTCGAGACCCAGTACTTC. Translated: CAWSEGTSGFETQYF.

On this clone: Germline is not matched at one junction end, which may reflect a read error. The chain employs TRBV30 and TRBJ1-1, with 11 bases aligning to TRBD1. This CDR3 has 14 residues. The germline V gene has CDR1 GTSNPN and CDR2 SVGIG (reference sequence). CDR3 nucleotides: TGTGCCTGGAGTGAGAGGGACAGGGGGGGAGTGGCGAGGTTT. It is translated as CAWSERDRGGVARF. The full variable domain, with the rest looked up from reference TRBV30 and TRBJ1-1, is SQTIHQWPATLVQPVGSPLSLECTVEGTSNPNLYWYRQAAGRGLQLLFYSVGIGQISSEVPQNLSASRPQDRQFILSSKKLLLSDSGFYLCAWSERDRGGVARFGQGTRLTVV.

CDR3 loop: CASSTGVLTYEQFF. The CDR3 bases are TGTGCCAGCTCAACAGGGGTTTTAACCTATGAGCAGTTCTTC. This chain joins TRBV18 and TRBJ2-1, with TRBD1 identical over 7 bases. CDR1 KGHSH and CDR2 LQKENI come from the germline V gene. This CDR3 is built from 14 residues. V shed 5 bases and J 8 bases; nucleotides not matched to a gene: 9.

This chain joins TRBV7-2 and TRBJ1-2; D call uncertain. Germline CDR1 reads SGHTA; CDR2 reads FQGNSA. This CDR3 has 13 amino acids. V was clipped by 5 bases and J by 5 bases, with 12 bases between them. The CDR3 sequence is CASSHTAVYGYTF. The CDR3 DNA reads TGTGCCAGCAGCCATACGGCGGTATATGGCTACACCTTC.

On this clone itself: Mismatch with germline at one junction end may stem from a read error. The chain uses TRBV2 and TRBJ1-5; 10 nucleotides agree with TRBD1. The CDR3 is 13 amino acids. In germline, CDR1 is SNHLY, CDR2 FYNNEI. This CDR3 reads CAGSGTGDQPQHF. The DNA of the CDR3 is TGCGCTGGGTCTGGGACAGGGGATCAGCCCCAGCATTTT.

The chain combines TRBV5-1 with TRBJ2-7; 8 bases map to TRBD2. The CDR3 sequence is 14 residues long. The V gene end was trimmed by 4 bases and the J gene end by 6 bases; junction bases not matched to a gene: 9. Germline CDR1 SGHRS, CDR2 YFSETQ. The CDR3 loop reads CASSPPGGASEQYF. The CDR3, as DNA: TGCGCCAGCAGCCCACCGGGGGGGGCAAGCGAGCAGTACTTC.

This clone was seen more than once but under ten times. The V call is TRBV10-3, the J call TRBJ2-3, with 12 nucleotides matching TRBD2. Trimming cost V 6 bases and J 0 bases; bases outside gene matches: 19. Germline V lookup: CDR1 ENHRY, CDR2 SYGVKD. The CDR3 is made up of 21 amino acids. Written as DNA, the CDR3 is TGTGCCATCAGCCCCCTTAGATCCGGGACTAGCGGGTATTCTAGCACAGATACGCAGTATTTT. This translates into CAISPLRSGTSGYSSTDTQYF.

The chain joins TRBV11-2 to TRBJ1-2; D is undetermined. Trimming left V 1 base short and J 5 bases short, with 8 bases between. The CDR3 is 13 amino acids. Germline CDR1 is SGHAT and CDR2 is FQNNGV. The CDR3 protein is CASSLGPVYGYTF. CDR3 bases: TGTGCCAGCAGCTTAGGGCCAGTGTATGGCTACACCTTC.

This chain uses TRBV4-1 with TRBJ1-5; TRBD1 matches at 10 bases. Germline assignment: CDR1 MGHRA and CDR2 YSYEKL. CDR3 size: 16 residues. V lost 2 bases to trimming and J lost 1 base; unmatched junction nucleotides: 2. The CDR3 DNA reads TGCGCCAGCAGCCAACTGACAGGGGGCAGCAATCAGCCCCAGCATTTT. This sequence encodes CASSQLTGGSNQPQHF.

The chain uses TRBV30 and TRBJ1-2, with D uncertain. V was cut by 2 bases and J by 6 bases, with 10 bases left in between. Germline V gene sequence: CDR1 GTSNPN, CDR2 SVGIG (reference sequence). The CDR3 contains 12 residues. Written as DNA, the CDR3 is TGTGCCTGGAGTCGGCAGGTAGATGGCTACACCTTC. This encodes CAWSRQVDGYTF.

This clone has a single count. This rearrangement joins TRBV21-1 to TRBJ2-2; the table calls TRBD2, which could not be checked here. TRBV21-1 is an annotated pseudogene. CDR3 length: 16 residues. This CDR3 reads CASRKGRHGDTGELFF. The DNA of the CDR3 is TGTGCCAGCAGAAAAGGGCGACACGGGGACACCGGGGAGCTGTTTTTT.

V is TRBV7-9 and J is TRBJ1-6, with D possibly being TRBD1 (6 bases). Per the germline V gene, CDR1 is SEHNR and CDR2 is FQNEAQ (reference sequence). There are 13 residues in the CDR3. Trimming removed 5 bases from V and 9 bases from J, with 11 bases in between. The CDR3 here is CASSPDRSSPLHF. In nucleotides, the CDR3 is TGTGCCAGCAGCCCTGACAGGAGTTCACCCCTCCACTTT. Variable domain in full (rest from reference TRBV7-9 and TRBJ1-6): DTGVSQNPRHKITKRGQNVTFRCDPISEHNRLYWYRQTLGQGPEFLTYFQNEAQLEKSRLLSDRFSAERPKGSFSTLEIQRTEQGDSAMYLCASSPDRSSPLHFGNGTRLTVT.

CDR3 sequence (DNA): TGTGCCTGGAGTGTACTACCGACCCGAACGGGACTAGTAGATACGCAGTATTTT. Protein: CAWSVLPTRTGLVDTQYF. The chain carries TRBV30 and TRBJ2-3; TRBD2 matches at 8 bases. The germline V gene encodes CDR1 GTSNPN and CDR2 SVGIG (reference sequence). The length of the CDR3 is 18 residues. V lost 0 bases, J lost 5 bases, and 16 bases stayed unmatched. The full variable domain, in which reference TRBV30 and TRBJ2-3 provide the parts outside the CDR3, is SQTIHQWPATLVQPVGSPLSLECTVEGTSNPNLYWYRQAAGRGLQLLFYSVGIGQISSEVPQNLSASRPQDRQFILSSKKLLLSDSGFYLCAWSVLPTRTGLVDTQYFGPGTRLTVL.

The chain combines TRBV5-1 with TRBJ2-3; 7 positions match TRBD2. V lost 0 bases to trimming and J lost 0 bases; unmatched junction nucleotides: 4. The CDR3 contains 16 residues. Germline V gene sequence: CDR1 SGHRS, CDR2 YFSETQ. Written as DNA, the CDR3 is TGCGCCAGCAGCTTGGGACTAGCCGACAGCACAGATACGCAGTATTTT. Protein product: CASSLGLADSTDTQYF. The variable domain in full, with the rest retrieved from reference TRBV5-1 and TRBJ2-3, is KAGVTQTPRYLIKTRGQQVTLSCSPISGHRSVSWYQQTPGQGLQFLFEYFSETQRNKGNFPGRFSGRQFSNSRSEMNVSTLELGDSALYLCASSLGLADSTDTQYFGPGTRLTVL.

The chain combines TRBV6-5 with TRBJ2-3, with 8 bases lining up with TRBD2. Germline lookup yields CDR1 MNHEY and CDR2 SVGAGI. The CDR3 has 14 residues. The V segment lost 5 bases and the J segment 2 bases; nucleotides outside the gene matches: 3. CDR3 loop: CASSPSGHTDTQYF. The CDR3 DNA sequence: TGTGCCAGCAGTCCTAGCGGGCACACAGATACGCAGTATTTT.

A remark on this clone: At one end the junction does not follow the germline gene, possibly because of a read error. J is TRBJ1-2 and V is TRBV4-2; TRBD1 is a possible D gene (5 bases). The CDR3 is 17 amino acids. Germline V gene sequence: CDR1 LGHNA, CDR2 YNFKEQ. In nucleotides, the CDR3 is TGTGCCAGCAGCAAAGATCCTCTTAATCAAGGGGCGCGGGGCTACACCTTC. As protein: CASSKDPLNQGARGYTF.

This chain connects TRBV10-3 to TRBJ1-3; the D is unclear. Per germline, CDR1 ENHRY and CDR2 SYGVKD. The CDR3 is 15 residues long. V lost 11 bases to trimming and J lost 3 bases, with 20 bases between them. CDR3 in amino acids: CAAKTYTEGGNTIYF. Here the CDR3 DNA reads TGTGCCGCCAAGACGTATACCGAGGGTGGAAACACCATATATTTT.

This chain connects TRBV4-1 to TRBJ1-4; 8 bases are shared with TRBD1. The germline V gene has CDR1 MGHRA and CDR2 YSYEKL. This CDR3 is 15 amino acids long. After removal of 4 bases from V and 6 bases from J, the junction contained 7 bases not matched to a gene. The CDR3 DNA is TGCGCCAGCAGCCTAACAGGGGGATTTTATGAAAAACTGTTTTTT. It codes for CASSLTGGFYEKLFF.

This chain uses TRBV5-1 with TRBJ1-2, with TRBD1 as a possible D gene (5 bases). Trimming shortened V by 0 bases and J by 1 base, and 10 bases separated the two germline ends. Per the germline V gene, CDR1 is SGHRS and CDR2 is YFSETQ. The CDR3 has 15 amino acids. CDR3 coding DNA: TGCGCCAGCAGCTTGGAGGGGAGGGGTAACTATGGCTACACCTTC. Translation: CASSLEGRGNYGYTF.